These 9 T cell receptor beta chains were all obtained from the same sample, sequenced in a study of post-analysis software for immune sequencing data. Libraries were made from TCR beta cDNA, and they carried unique molecular identifiers. MiXCR, applied by TCRdb to the PCR reads, yields one record per CDR3 protein. The sample records a few hundred thousand distinct CDR3 sequences, approximately 34% being singletons. Antigens of these TCRs are unknown. Notes on the study in general: Controls had lower frequencies than patients of five TRBV segments, which included TRBV5-6, TRBV5-1 and TRBV20-1.

The sample consisted of blood. These receptors came from a girl aged 10-17 years with multiple sclerosis.

As for this clonotype: A much larger clone lies a single base off, so this may be a read error. The rearrangement joins TRBV2 to TRBJ2-1; D call uncertain. V lost 9 bases to trimming and J lost 5 bases, with 14 bases between them. Germline CDR1 SNHLY, CDR2 FYNNEI. This CDR3 is 13 amino acids long. As DNA, the CDR3 is TGTGCCAGTATACCGACTCTCGACAATGAGCAGTTCTTC. This sequence encodes CASIPTLDNEQFF.

V is TRBV20-1 and J is TRBJ2-1; 8 positions match TRBD2. There are 13 residues in the CDR3. Germline V CDR1 and CDR2: DFQATT, SNEGSKA (reference sequence). CDR3 amino acids: CSAGTSSYNEQFF. CDR3 coding DNA: TGCAGCGCCGGGACTAGCTCCTACAATGAGCAGTTCTTC.

This rearrangement joins TRBV5-1 to TRBJ2-1; no definite D call. CDR1 is SGHRS, CDR2 YFSETQ, per germline. Trimming shortened V by 5 bases and J by 7 bases, and 16 bases separated the two germline ends. This CDR3 contains 14 residues. The CDR3 loop is CASSQNPSWNEQFF. CDR3 DNA sequence: TGCGCCAGCAGTCAGAACCCAAGCTGGAATGAGCAGTTCTTC.

This clonotype was seen a handful of times. J is TRBJ2-7 and V is TRBV7-2; TRBD1 agrees at 10 bases. V gave up 5 bases and J gave up 6 bases; unmatched junction bases: 4. Germline assignment: CDR1 SGHTA and CDR2 FQGNSA. There are 13 residues in the CDR3. The CDR3 DNA is TGTGCCAGCAGCCCGGACAGGGGGTCCGAGCAGTACTTC. The encoded protein is CASSPDRGSEQYF.

This clonotype was recorded a few times. A read error may produce the germline difference seen at one junction end. The chain joins TRBV4-1 to TRBJ2-1; the D gene is possibly TRBD2 (5 bases). The CDR3 length is 14 residues. The V gene's germline CDR1 is MGHRA and CDR2 YSYEKL. CDR3 region: CAGSQAGKNNEQFF. The DNA of the CDR3 is TGCGCCGGCAGCCAAGCCGGGAAGAACAATGAGCAGTTCTTC.

This clonotype occurred once. CDR3 in amino acids: CASSPTLGQGEAFF. The CDR3 region has the DNA TGTGCCAGCAGCCCTACTCTAGGACAGGGGGAAGCTTTCTTT. The chain links TRBV3-1 to TRBJ1-1, with 9 bases identical to TRBD1. CDR1 is LGHDT and CDR2 is YNNKEL in the germline V gene (reference sequence). J lost 8 bases, V lost 4 bases, and 8 bases had no gene match. CDR3 length equals 14 residues.

About this clonotype: This may be a read error, as it is one base from a much larger clone. The gene calls are TRBV5-5 and TRBJ1-1; D possibly corresponds to TRBD1 (5 bases). Per the germline V gene, CDR1 is SGHKS and CDR2 is YYEKEE (reference sequence). Trimming took off 0 bases at V and 6 bases at J, with 12 bases between the two ends. The CDR3 has 14 amino acids. The CDR3 is CASSLARVGPEAFF. The CDR3 region has the DNA TGTGCCAGCAGCTTGGCCAGGGTAGGCCCTGAAGCTTTCTTT.

The chain employs TRBV20-1 and TRBJ2-1; 8 bases agree with TRBD2. The germline CDR1 and CDR2 sequences are DFQATT and SNEGSKA (reference sequence). The CDR3 runs to 15 residues. The junction had 12 bases not matched to a gene; V was cut back by 3 bases and J by 8 bases. The CDR3 region is CSASQREIRQHEQFF. Here the CDR3 DNA reads TGCAGTGCTAGCCAGCGGGAGATTCGACAGCATGAGCAGTTCTTC.

J is TRBJ2-7 and V is TRBV20-1, with 8 positions matching TRBD1. CDR3 length: 13 residues. The V segment lost 5 bases and the J segment 4 bases; nucleotides outside the gene matches: 7. Germline V gene lookup returns CDR1 DFQATT and CDR2 SNEGSKA (reference sequence). CDR3 loop: CSAFGQGGYEQYF. The DNA for the CDR3 is TGCAGTGCTTTCGGACAGGGTGGGTACGAGCAGTACTTC.